This TCR beta chain came from a study of cytomegalovirus exposure and HLA in healthy donors. Study-wide background: Earlier, some 180 million T cells were analyzed, and around 100 million unique TCR beta sequences were found among them. HLA-typed donors were the source of about 90 million unique TCRs held in an early data release.

Study-level points and caveats: A few chains tied to CMV proved CMV antigen-specific in vitro.

Points on this clone: Its antigen remains unknown.

The PCR contained 60 Vbeta and 13 Jbeta primers. Profiling relied on immunoSEQ multiplex PCR, and the TCRdb table lists in-frame clones only, not all of them. The repertoire holds over 150,000 clones, more than 70% seen once, with about 0.4% in the top ten. The CDR3 has 13 amino acids. The trim removed 4 bases at V and 1 base at J, leaving 3 bases unmatched. Germline V gene sequence: CDR1 SQVTM, CDR2 ANQGSEA. The sequenced material came from PBMCs. The clonotype originates from a boy younger than 10 in good health and CMV-seronegative. The chain links TRBV29-1 to TRBJ1-1; TRBD1 aligns across 7 bases. DNA of the CDR3: TGCAGCGTTGGACAGGGACAGAACACTGAAGCTTTCTTT. Its protein is CSVGQGQNTEAFF.